This passage covers 24 T cell receptor beta chains from one sample sequenced in a study of radiation and T cells in renal cell carcinoma (dated by TCRdb to the early 2020s). Read against the paper, the sample's time point label means: blood 4 weeks post-SBRT, at nephrectomy. According to the study, the label for this sample's treatment or condition signals: 15 Gy SBRT to primary tumor, nephrectomy 4 weeks later. The library was made by the immunoSEQ multiplex PCR assay. The immuneACCESS repertoire file appears here via TCRdb, limited to in-frame rearrangements. These files lack a portion of the clones; in checked studies, under half of the deficit traces to unresolved V genes, and the cause of the others is not known. This sample comprises just under 150,000 clones, 75% to 90% of them detected only once. The biggest ten clones account for less than 20% of the sample. The sample consisted of blood, taken from a patient whose treatment included radiotherapy and nephrectomy. The receptors come from a woman in her forties or fifties with renal cell carcinoma.

The chain recombines TRBV11-2 with TRBJ1-2; the D gene is possibly TRBD1 (6 bases). The CDR3 extends over 14 amino acids. CDR1 and CDR2 (germline): SGHAT, FQNNGV. With 1 base removed from V and 7 bases from J, the gap between germline ends came to 13 bases. The DNA for the CDR3 is TGTGCCAGCAGCTTAGCCGCAGGGGAGGCTGGCTACACCTTC. Translating it yields CASSLAAGEAGYTF.

CDR3 sequence: CASRSNGGSTQYF. The CDR3, as DNA: TGTGCCAGCAGATCTAACGGGGGGAGCACCCAGTATTTT. V gene TRBV7-3 combines with J gene TRBJ2-3; 7 bases map to TRBD2. This CDR3 is 13 amino acids long. Germline assignment: CDR1 SGHTA and CDR2 FQGTGA. The J segment lost 12 bases and the V segment lost 6 bases, leaving 12 bases of the junction unmatched.

The chain employs TRBV2 and TRBJ1-1; possible D gene TRBD1, 6 bases. Per the germline V gene, CDR1 is SNHLY and CDR2 is FYNNEI. V lost 6 bases and J lost 1, with 9 bases in between. This CDR3 comprises 13 residues. The CDR3 here is CASRGTWNTEAFF. The DNA of the CDR3 is TGTGCCAGCAGAGGGACATGGAACACTGAAGCTTTCTTT.

The count of this clone is one. J is TRBJ1-1 and V is TRBV5-1; 9 nucleotides line up with TRBD1. CDR1 and CDR2 (germline): SGHRS, YFSETQ. CDR3 length: 15 residues. V shed 2 bases, J shed 5 bases, and the junction held 7 bases outside the gene matches. The CDR3 sequence is CASSFKQGAWTEAFF. The CDR3 DNA sequence: TGCGCCAGCAGCTTCAAACAGGGGGCCTGGACTGAAGCTTTCTTT.

This rearrangement joins TRBV5-1 to TRBJ2-7; D gene uncertain. The V end was cut by 7 bases, the J end by 5 bases, with 13 bases between. There are 12 residues in the CDR3. Germline CDR1 and CDR2: SGHRS and YFSETQ. CDR3 loop: CASQTNRDEQYF. CDR3 sequence (DNA): TGCGCCAGCCAGACAAATAGAGACGAGCAGTACTTC.

The chain is built from TRBV5-1 and TRBJ2-2; D is ambiguous. There are 15 residues in the CDR3. V was shortened by 0 bases and J by 3 bases, with 9 bases between the two germline ends. Germline V gives CDR1 SGHRS, CDR2 YFSETQ. In DNA form, the CDR3 reads TGCGCCAGCAGCTTGGGACAACGGGACACCGGGGAGCTGTTTTTT. It yields the protein CASSLGQRDTGELFF. The full variable domain, in which reference TRBV5-1 and TRBJ2-2 provide the parts outside the CDR3, is KAGVTQTPRYLIKTRGQQVTLSCSPISGHRSVSWYQQTPGQGLQFLFEYFSETQRNKGNFPGRFSGRQFSNSRSEMNVSTLELGDSALYLCASSLGQRDTGELFFGEGSRLTVL.

V is TRBV10-3 and J is TRBJ1-1; D is uncertain. This CDR3 spans 15 amino acids. Trimming cost V 4 bases and J 4 bases, with 16 bases left between them. Germline CDR1 is ENHRY and CDR2 is SYGVKD. In DNA, the CDR3 is TGTGCCATCAGTGGCGGGAATTCCTGGGGCACTGAAGCTTTCTTT. This encodes CAISGGNSWGTEAFF.

This sequence joins TRBV2 and TRBJ2-1; D not certain. Looked up from germline, CDR1 is SNHLY and CDR2 is FYNNEI. The CDR3 covers 14 residues. The V end lost 3 bases, the J end lost 4 bases, and 10 bases lay between the germline ends. The CDR3 spells CASSDWSGYNEQFF. In nucleotides, the CDR3 is TGTGCCAGCAGTGATTGGTCCGGTTACAATGAGCAGTTCTTC.

In nucleotides, the CDR3 is TGTGCCAGCAGCCCCCGATCCAATACTGGGGAGCTGTTTTTT. Its protein product is CASSPRSNTGELFF. The chain links TRBV7-3 to TRBJ2-2; no reliable D call. V was clipped by 5 bases and J by 8 bases, with 15 bases between them. CDR3 length: 14 amino acids. The V gene's germline CDR1 is SGHTA and CDR2 FQGTGA.

The chain uses TRBV19 and TRBJ2-6, with 11 bases matching TRBD1. Germline V gives CDR1 LNHDA, CDR2 SQIVND (reference sequence). The V segment lost 5 bases and the J segment 1 base; nucleotides outside the gene matches: 13. The CDR3 loop spans 20 amino acids. The CDR3 region is CASSPPASGTGGSGANVLTF. The CDR3 coding sequence is TGTGCCAGTAGTCCCCCCGCGTCCGGGACAGGGGGTTCTGGGGCCAACGTCCTGACTTTC.

The chain links TRBV19 to TRBJ2-7; perhaps TRBD2 as D (5 bases). The V gene's germline CDR1 is LNHDA and CDR2 SQIVND (reference sequence). CDR3 size: 12 residues. V was trimmed by 9 bases and J by 0 bases, leaving 9 bases between them. Here the CDR3 DNA reads TGTGCCAGCACGGGATTCTCCTACGAGCAGTACTTC. Its translation: CASTGFSYEQYF. The full variable domain, in which reference TRBV19 and TRBJ2-7 provide the parts outside the CDR3, is DGGITQSPKYLFRKEGQNVTLSCEQNLNHDAMYWYRQDPGQGLRLIYYSQIVNDFQKGDIAEGYSVSREKKESFPLTVTSAQKNPTAFYLCASTGFSYEQYFGPGTRLTVT.

The chain links TRBV19 to TRBJ1-1; 7 positions agree with TRBD1. Germline lookup yields CDR1 LNHDA and CDR2 SQIVND (reference sequence). CDR3 length equals 12 residues. The trim removed 4 bases at V and 5 bases at J, leaving 1 base unmatched. CDR3 residues: CASSNRGTEAFF. CDR3 DNA sequence: TGTGCCAGTAGTAACAGGGGTACTGAAGCTTTCTTT.

J is TRBJ2-5 and V is TRBV5-4; a weak D match, TRBD2 (7 bases). CDR1 is SGHNT and CDR2 is YYREEE in the germline V gene (reference sequence). Trimming cost V 2 bases and J 5 bases, with 16 bases left between them. This CDR3 has 15 amino acids. The CDR3 loop reads CASSFGGGQAETQYF. The CDR3, as DNA: TGTGCCAGCAGCTTTGGGGGGGGGCAGGCGGAGACCCAGTACTTC.

V usage is TRBV7-7 and J usage is TRBJ1-5; D remains ambiguous. Germline lookup yields CDR1 SSHAT and CDR2 FNYEAQ (reference sequence). V dropped 1 base and J dropped 6 bases, with 7 bases sitting between them. The CDR3 loop spans 13 amino acids. CDR3 region: CASSLEIGQPQHF. The CDR3 nucleotides read TGTGCCAGCAGCTTAGAGATTGGTCAGCCCCAGCATTTT.

This chain links TRBV7-2 with TRBJ2-1, with 9 bases fitting TRBD1. Germline loops: CDR1 SGHTA, CDR2 FQGNSA. Trimming at V came to 5 bases and at J to 6 bases, leaving 17 bases not matched to a gene. The CDR3 contains 18 residues. CDR3 protein: CASSTRQGVYFRGNEQFF. CDR3 nucleotides: TGTGCCAGCAGCACCCGACAGGGGGTATATTTCCGTGGCAATGAGCAGTTCTTC.

CDR3 protein: CASKIGAAEQDTQYF. In DNA, the CDR3 is TGCGCCAGTAAAATTGGGGCAGCCGAACAAGATACGCAGTATTTT. The rearrangement links TRBV5-1 to TRBJ2-3; D may be TRBD1 (5 bases). Germline V gene sequence: CDR1 SGHRS, CDR2 YFSETQ. Trimming shortened V by 8 bases and J by 5 bases, and 21 bases separated the two germline ends. This CDR3 has 15 amino acids.

The rearrangement links TRBV6-5 to TRBJ2-1; perhaps TRBD2 as D (5 bases). The CDR3 is made up of 14 amino acids. The V gene lost 10 bases and the J gene lost 5 bases, with 18 bases spanning the gap. In germline, CDR1 is MNHEY, CDR2 SVGAGI. The CDR3 sequence: CANLAKSGDNEQFF. The CDR3 nucleotides are TGTGCCAACTTAGCAAAAAGCGGAGACAATGAGCAGTTCTTC.

This clone was picked up one time. The chain links TRBV5-6 to TRBJ1-5, with D unresolved. The germline V and J ends were trimmed by 2 bases and 3 bases, with 9 bases remaining between them. Germline CDR1 SGHDT, CDR2 YYEEEE. The CDR3 extends over 14 amino acids. The CDR3 sequence is CASSFSGDNQPQHF. CDR3 coding DNA: TGTGCCAGCAGCTTTTCCGGGGACAATCAGCCCCAGCATTTT.

This clone occurred once. This chain connects TRBV6-6 to TRBJ2-7; perhaps TRBD1 as D (5 bases). This CDR3 region has 12 residues. Looked up from germline, CDR1 is MNHNY and CDR2 is SVGAGI (reference sequence). Trimming cost V 4 bases and J 4 bases, with 8 bases left between them. CDR3 coding DNA: TGTGCCAGCAGTTCCAGGGAATACGAGCAGTACTTC. Translated: CASSSREYEQYF.

This chain uses TRBV7-2 with TRBJ2-5, with 7 bases matching TRBD1. J lost 0 bases, V lost 5 bases, and 3 bases had no gene match. Per the germline V gene, CDR1 is SGHTA and CDR2 is FQGNSA. The CDR3 is 14 residues long. This chain's CDR3 is CASSPDRDQETQYF. CDR3 coding DNA: TGTGCCAGCAGCCCCGACAGGGACCAAGAGACCCAGTACTTC.

The V gene is TRBV7-8, the J gene TRBJ2-5; 10 bases match TRBD2. The J segment lost 5 bases and the V segment lost 2 bases, leaving 5 bases of the junction unmatched. CDR3 length equals 15 residues. CDR1 is SGHVS and CDR2 is FQNEAQ in the germline V gene. CDR3 nucleotides: TGTGCCAGCAGCTTAACTAGCGGGAACGGGGAGACCCAGTACTTC. Amino acids: CASSLTSGNGETQYF.

This clone was observed a single time. The gene calls are TRBV6-1 and TRBJ2-3; the D gene is possibly TRBD1 (6 bases). The germline V gene has CDR1 MNHNS and CDR2 SASEGT. Trimming took 4 bases from V and 2 from J, leaving 10 bases between them. The CDR3 totals 14 residues. CDR3 nucleotides: TGTGCCAGCAGTGGAAGGGGGAACACAGATACGCAGTATTTT. Its protein is CASSGRGNTDTQYF.

The J gene is TRBJ1-3, the V gene TRBV4-3, with D maybe TRBD1 (6 bases). Trimming shortened V by 0 bases and J by 5 bases, and 11 bases separated the two germline ends. Germline V gene lookup returns CDR1 LGHNA and CDR2 YSLEER. The CDR3 extends over 15 amino acids. CDR3 DNA sequence: TGCGCCAGCAGCCAAGATTGGGGGGGGCGAAACACCATATATTTT. This gives the protein CASSQDWGGRNTIYF.

The chain has TRBV28 and TRBJ1-2, with 12 nucleotides matching TRBD1. The CDR3 is made up of 15 amino acids. With V trimmed by 5 bases and J by 7 bases, 8 bases remained unmatched. CDR1 and CDR2 (germline): MDHEN, SYDVKM. The CDR3 region has the DNA TGTGCCAGCAGTATGGGGGGACAGGGGGCGCTTGGCTACACCTTC. It codes for CASSMGGQGALGYTF.